This is a list of T cell receptor beta chains from one sample in a study of PD-1 and CTLA-4 blockade in melanoma. TCRdb's copy holds only in-frame clones and misses some; the assay was immunoSEQ multiplex PCR. The repertoire includes under 40,000 clones, about 87% of them detected once, and more than 5.5% sits in the top ten. Sequencing used CD8+ T cells from peripheral blood, obtained from a patient given anti-PD-1 treatment. These receptor sequences come from a human donor with melanoma. CDR3s include the opening cysteine and the closing phenylalanine or tryptophan. D genes are given only for firm matches. Clone sizes are given selectively: once, few, many, or a class where the clone is expanded.

CDR3,DNA,size,V,J,D
CASSQGLAGGQETQYF,TGTGCCAGCAGTCAAGGACTAGCGGGGGGGCAAGAGACCCAGTACTTC,NA,TRBV6-2/TRBV6-3,TRBJ2-5,TRBD2
CASSLGRTGPQEFF,TGTGCCAGCAGCTTAGGAAGGACAGGGCCCCAGGAGTTCTTC,NA,TRBV13,TRBJ2-1,TRBD1
CASSLVAGGLTDTQYF,TGCGCCAGCAGCTTGGTAGCGGGGGGGCTCACAGATACGCAGTATTTT,NA,TRBV5-1,TRBJ2-3,TRBD2
CASSSMGEGGPKGEQFF,TGTGCCAGCAGCTCCATGGGTGAGGGGGGCCCTAAGGGAGAGCAGTTCTTC,NA,TRBV7-2,TRBJ2-1,NA
CASSSELPGRGTLAKNIQYF,TGCGCCAGCAGCTCGGAATTACCGGGACGGGGAACACTAGCCAAAAACATTCAGTACTTC,NA,TRBV5-1,TRBJ2-4,NA
CASSLGLAGGTDTQYF,TGTGCCAGCAGCTTGGGGCTAGCGGGGGGCACAGATACGCAGTATTTT,NA,TRBV5-6,TRBJ2-3,TRBD2
CASSPLLMGTIYEQYF,TGTGCCAGCAGCCCTTTGCTGATGGGGACTATCTACGAGCAGTACTTC,NA,TRBV3-1/TRBV3-2,TRBJ2-7,TRBD2
CASSLAGDSYNEQFF,TGTGCCAGCAGCTTAGCAGGGGACTCCTACAATGAGCAGTTCTTC,NA,TRBV7-3,TRBJ2-1,NA
CASGLVISSQPNYGYTF,TGTGCTAGTGGTTTGGTAATTTCCAGCCAGCCTAACTATGGCTACACCTTC,NA,TRBV12-5,TRBJ1-2,NA
CASSLGVSDTQYF,TGTGCCAGCAGCCTGGGTGTTTCAGATACGCAGTATTTT,NA,TRBV7-9,TRBJ2-3,NA
CASSQNPNTYNEQFF,TGTGCCAGCAGCCAAAATCCTAATACCTACAATGAGCAGTTCTTC,once,TRBV3-1/TRBV3-2,TRBJ2-1,NA
CASSQDGGGEQYF,TGCGCCAGCAGCCAAGACGGTGGTGGCGAGCAGTACTTC,NA,TRBV4-1,TRBJ2-7,NA
CATSHTRRSKYTEAFF,TGTGCCACCAGCCACACCAGGCGGAGCAAGTACACTGAAGCTTTCTTT,NA,TRBV15,TRBJ1-1,NA
CASSQETGGSYEQYF,TGCGCCAGCAGCCAGGAAACAGGAGGGTCCTACGAGCAGTACTTC,NA,TRBV4-3,TRBJ2-7,NA
CASSLGPDTQYF,TGTGCCAGCAGTTTAGGACCAGATACGCAGTATTTT,NA,TRBV27,TRBJ2-3,NA
CAVWALAGEQYF,TGTGCCGTCTGGGCCTTGGCGGGCGAGCAGTACTTC,NA,TRBV6-6,TRBJ2-7,NA
CASSRQGYEGYTF,TGTGCCAGCAGTCGACAGGGGTACGAAGGCTACACCTTC,NA,TRBV28,TRBJ1-2,TRBD1
CASSFRGASTDTQYF,TGTGCCAGCAGTTTCCGGGGGGCTAGCACAGATACGCAGTATTTT,NA,TRBV28,TRBJ2-3,NA
CASSQEGSSRYPYEQYF,TGTGCCAGCAGCCAAGAAGGGAGTAGTCGGTACCCCTACGAGCAGTACTTC,NA,TRBV4-2,TRBJ2-7,NA
CASSAAVSYNEQFF,TGTGCCAGCAGTGCCGCGGTAAGCTACAATGAGCAGTTCTTC,NA,TRBV25-1,TRBJ2-1,NA
CASSEWGQGTQETQYF,TGTGCCAGCAGTGAATGGGGGCAGGGGACGCAAGAGACCCAGTACTTC,NA,TRBV6-1,TRBJ2-5,NA
CASVRGANQPQHF,TGTGCCAGTGTCAGGGGGGCCAATCAGCCCCAGCATTTT,few,TRBV28,TRBJ1-5,TRBD1
CASSYFGGELFF,TGTGCCAGCAGTTACTTCGGAGGGGAGCTGTTTTTT,NA,TRBV6-5,TRBJ2-2,NA
CASSSPGYNSPLHF,TGTGCCAGCAGTTCCCCGGGTTATAATTCACCCCTCCACTTT,NA,TRBV27,TRBJ1-6,NA
CASSPSGDTQYF,TGTGCCAGCAGCCCCTCGGGGGATACGCAGTATTTT,NA,TRBV6-5,TRBJ2-3,NA
CASSSTGDGGYTF,TGTGCCAGCAGTTCGACAGGGGACGGAGGCTACACCTTC,NA,TRBV27,TRBJ1-2,TRBD1
CASSPLFGERGYEQYF,TGTGCCAGCAGTCCCCTCTTCGGGGAAAGGGGCTACGAGCAGTACTTC,NA,TRBV28,TRBJ2-7,NA
CASSEWVTDSYEQYF,TGTGCCAGCAGTGAATGGGTGACGGACTCCTACGAGCAGTACTTC,medium-sized,TRBV6-1,TRBJ2-7,NA
CASVEGNEQFF,TGTGCCAGCGTGGAGGGCAATGAGCAGTTCTTC,NA,TRBV5-4,TRBJ2-1,NA